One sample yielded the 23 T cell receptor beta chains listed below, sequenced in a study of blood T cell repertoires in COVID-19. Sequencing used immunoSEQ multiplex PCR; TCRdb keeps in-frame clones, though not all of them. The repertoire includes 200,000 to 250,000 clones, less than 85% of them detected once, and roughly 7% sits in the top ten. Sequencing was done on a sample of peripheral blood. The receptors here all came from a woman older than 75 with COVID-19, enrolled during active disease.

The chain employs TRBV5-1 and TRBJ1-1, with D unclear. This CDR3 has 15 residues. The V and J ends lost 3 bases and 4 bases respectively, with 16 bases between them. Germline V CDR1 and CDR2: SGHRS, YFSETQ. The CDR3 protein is CASSSNAGTITEAFF. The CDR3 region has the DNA TGCGCCAGCAGCTCTAACGCAGGCACCATCACTGAAGCTTTCTTT.

The chain's CDR3 is CASSPGQGETQYF. The DNA for the CDR3 is TGTGCCAGCAGTCCGGGACAAGGAGAGACCCAGTACTTC. J is TRBJ2-5 and V is TRBV12-3 or TRBV12-4; weak D call: TRBD1 (6 bases). CDR3 length: 13 amino acids. The V end was cut by 5 bases, the J end by 4 bases, with 11 bases between.

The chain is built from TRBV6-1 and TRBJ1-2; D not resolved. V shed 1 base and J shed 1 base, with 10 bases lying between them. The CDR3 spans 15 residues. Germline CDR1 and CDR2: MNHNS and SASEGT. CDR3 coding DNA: TGTGCCAGCAGTGAAGGGGCGGGGAATAACTATGGCTACACCTTC. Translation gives CASSEGAGNNYGYTF.

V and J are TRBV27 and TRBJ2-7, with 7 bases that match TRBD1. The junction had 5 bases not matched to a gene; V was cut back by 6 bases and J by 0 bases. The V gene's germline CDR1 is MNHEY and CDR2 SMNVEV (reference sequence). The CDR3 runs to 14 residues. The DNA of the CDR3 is TGTGCCAGCAGCCGGGCAGGGGGCTCCTACGAGCAGTACTTC. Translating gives CASSRAGGSYEQYF.

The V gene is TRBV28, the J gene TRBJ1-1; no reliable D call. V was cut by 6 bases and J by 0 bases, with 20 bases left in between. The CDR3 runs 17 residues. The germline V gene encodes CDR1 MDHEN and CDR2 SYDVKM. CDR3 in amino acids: CASRPPTGRELNTEAFF. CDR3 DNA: TGTGCCAGCAGGCCGCCGACCGGACGGGAACTGAACACTGAAGCTTTCTTT. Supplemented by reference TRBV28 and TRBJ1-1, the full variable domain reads DVKVTQSSRYLVKRTGEKVFLECVQDMDHENMFWYRQDPGLGLRLIYFSYDVKMKEKGDIPEGYSVSREKKERFSLILESASTNQTSMYLCASRPPTGRELNTEAFFGQGTRLTVV.

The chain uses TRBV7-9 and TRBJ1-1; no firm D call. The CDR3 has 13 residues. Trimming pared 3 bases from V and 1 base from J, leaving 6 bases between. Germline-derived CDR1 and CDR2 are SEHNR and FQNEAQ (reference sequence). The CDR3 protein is CASSFEENTEAFF. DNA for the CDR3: TGTGCCAGCAGCTTCGAGGAGAACACTGAAGCTTTCTTT.

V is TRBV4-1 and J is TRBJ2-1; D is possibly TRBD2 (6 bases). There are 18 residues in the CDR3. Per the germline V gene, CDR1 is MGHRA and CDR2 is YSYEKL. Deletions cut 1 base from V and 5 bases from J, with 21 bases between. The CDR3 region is CASSQARSGDPGHNEQFF. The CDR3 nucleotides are TGCGCCAGCAGCCAAGCCCGATCGGGAGATCCAGGGCACAATGAGCAGTTCTTC.

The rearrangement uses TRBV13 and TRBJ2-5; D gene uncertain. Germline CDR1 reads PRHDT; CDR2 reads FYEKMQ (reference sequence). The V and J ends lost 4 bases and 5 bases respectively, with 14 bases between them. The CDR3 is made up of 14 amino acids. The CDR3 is CASSSEEAWETQYF. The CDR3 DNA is TGTGCCAGCAGCTCGGAAGAGGCCTGGGAGACCCAGTACTTC.

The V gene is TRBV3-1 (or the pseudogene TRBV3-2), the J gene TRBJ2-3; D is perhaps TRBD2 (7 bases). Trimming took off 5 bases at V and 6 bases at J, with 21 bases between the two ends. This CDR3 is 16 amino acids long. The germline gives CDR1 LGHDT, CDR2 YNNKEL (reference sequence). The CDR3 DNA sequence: TGTGCCAGCAGCTGGACCATGGGAGGGGGTAGGGATACGCAGTATTTT. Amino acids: CASSWTMGGGRDTQYF.

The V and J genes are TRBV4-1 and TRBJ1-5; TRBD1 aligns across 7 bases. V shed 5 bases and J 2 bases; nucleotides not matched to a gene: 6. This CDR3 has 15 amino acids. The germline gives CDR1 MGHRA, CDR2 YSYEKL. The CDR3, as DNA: TGCGCCAGCAGCATAAGCACAGGGGGCAATCAGCCCCAGCATTTT. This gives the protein CASSISTGGNQPQHF.

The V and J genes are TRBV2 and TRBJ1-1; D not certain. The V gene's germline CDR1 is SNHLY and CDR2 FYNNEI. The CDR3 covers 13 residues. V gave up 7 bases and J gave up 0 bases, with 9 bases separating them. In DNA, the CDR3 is TGTGCCAGCACGACAACTCTGAACACTGAAGCTTTCTTT. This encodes CASTTTLNTEAFF.

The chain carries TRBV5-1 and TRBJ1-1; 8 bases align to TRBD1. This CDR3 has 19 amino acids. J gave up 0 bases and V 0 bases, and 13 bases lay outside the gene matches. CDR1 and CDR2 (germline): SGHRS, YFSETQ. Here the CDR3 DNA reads TGCGCCAGCAGCTTGGGATTTGGTAGTCGGGACAGGATGAACACTGAAGCTTTCTTT. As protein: CASSLGFGSRDRMNTEAFF.

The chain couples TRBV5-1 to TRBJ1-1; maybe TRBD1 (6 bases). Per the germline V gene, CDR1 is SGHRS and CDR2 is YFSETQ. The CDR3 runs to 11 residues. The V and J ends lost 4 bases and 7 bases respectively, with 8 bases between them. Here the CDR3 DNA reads TGCGCCAGCAGCGAACAGGGTGAAGCTTTCTTT. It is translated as CASSEQGEAFF.

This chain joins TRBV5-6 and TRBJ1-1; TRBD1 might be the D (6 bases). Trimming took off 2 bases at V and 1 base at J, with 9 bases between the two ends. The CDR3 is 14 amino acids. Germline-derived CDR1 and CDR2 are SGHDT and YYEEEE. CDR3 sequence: CASSFPDRNTEAFF. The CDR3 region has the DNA TGTGCCAGCAGCTTCCCGGACAGGAACACTGAAGCTTTCTTT.

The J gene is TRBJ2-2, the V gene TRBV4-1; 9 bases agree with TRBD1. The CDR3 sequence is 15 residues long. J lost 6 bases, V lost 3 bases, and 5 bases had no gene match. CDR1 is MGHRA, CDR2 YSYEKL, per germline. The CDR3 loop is CASSQRDRDAGELFF. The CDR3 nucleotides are TGCGCCAGCAGCCAGAGGGACAGGGACGCCGGGGAGCTGTTTTTT.

The CDR3 is CATSSPPVSEQPQHF. The DNA of the CDR3 is TGTGCCACCAGCTCCCCACCCGTATCGGAGCAGCCCCAGCATTTT. The chain has TRBV15 and TRBJ1-5; no reliable D call. V was clipped by 5 bases and J by 7 bases, with 18 bases between them. Germline V gene lookup returns CDR1 LNHNV and CDR2 YYDKDF (reference sequence). This CDR3 spans 15 amino acids. Full variable domain (outside the CDR3, taken from reference TRBV15 and TRBJ1-5): DAMVIQNPRYQVTQFGKPVTLSCSQTLNHNVMYWYQQKSSQAPKLLFHYYDKDFNNEADTPDNFQSRRPNTSFCFLDIRSPGLGDTAMYLCATSSPPVSEQPQHFGDGTRLSIL.

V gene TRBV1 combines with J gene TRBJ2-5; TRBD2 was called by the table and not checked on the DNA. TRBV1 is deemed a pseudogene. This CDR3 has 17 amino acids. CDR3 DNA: TGCACCAGCAGCCAAGATATCGGGGGAGACTTCCAAGAGACCCAGTACTTC. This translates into CTSSQDIGGDFQETQYF.

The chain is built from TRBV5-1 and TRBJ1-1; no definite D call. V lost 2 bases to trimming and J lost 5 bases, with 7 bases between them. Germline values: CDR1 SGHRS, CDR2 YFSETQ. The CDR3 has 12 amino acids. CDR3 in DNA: TGCGCCAGCAGCTTCGCGAGGACTGAAGCTTTCTTT. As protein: CASSFARTEAFF.

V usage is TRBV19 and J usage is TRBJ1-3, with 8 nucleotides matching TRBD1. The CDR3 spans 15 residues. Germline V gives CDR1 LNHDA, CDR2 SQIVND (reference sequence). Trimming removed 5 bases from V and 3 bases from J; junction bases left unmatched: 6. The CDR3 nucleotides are TGTGCCAGTAGTGTGCAGGGGGCTTTTGGAAACACCATATATTTT. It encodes CASSVQGAFGNTIYF.

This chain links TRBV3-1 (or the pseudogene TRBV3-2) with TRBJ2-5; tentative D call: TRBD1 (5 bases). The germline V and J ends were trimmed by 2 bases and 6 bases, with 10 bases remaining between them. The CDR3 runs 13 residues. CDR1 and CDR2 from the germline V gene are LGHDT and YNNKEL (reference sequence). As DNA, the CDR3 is TGTGCCAGCAGCCAACTAGGGGTTCAGACCCAGTACTTC. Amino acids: CASSQLGVQTQYF.

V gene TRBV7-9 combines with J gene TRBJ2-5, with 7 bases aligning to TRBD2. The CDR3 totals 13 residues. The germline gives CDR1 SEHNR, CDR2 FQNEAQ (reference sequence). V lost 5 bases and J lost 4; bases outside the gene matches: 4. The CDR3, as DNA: TGTGCCAGCAGCCAAGGGAGGGGAGAGACCCAGTACTTC. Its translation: CASSQGRGETQYF.

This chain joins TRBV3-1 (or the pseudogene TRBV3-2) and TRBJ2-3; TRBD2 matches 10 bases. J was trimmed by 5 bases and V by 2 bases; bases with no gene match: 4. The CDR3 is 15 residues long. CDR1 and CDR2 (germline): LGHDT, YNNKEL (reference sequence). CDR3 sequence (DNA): TGTGCCAGCAGCCAACTAGCGGGGGCGTTAGATACGCAGTATTTT. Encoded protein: CASSQLAGALDTQYF.

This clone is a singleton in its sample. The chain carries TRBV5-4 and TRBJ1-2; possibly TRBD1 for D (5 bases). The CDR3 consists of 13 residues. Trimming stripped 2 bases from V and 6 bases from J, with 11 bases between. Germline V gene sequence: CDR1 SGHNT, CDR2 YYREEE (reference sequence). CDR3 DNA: TGTGCCAGCAGCTTTTGGGGCGCAGATGGCTACACCTTC. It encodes CASSFWGADGYTF.